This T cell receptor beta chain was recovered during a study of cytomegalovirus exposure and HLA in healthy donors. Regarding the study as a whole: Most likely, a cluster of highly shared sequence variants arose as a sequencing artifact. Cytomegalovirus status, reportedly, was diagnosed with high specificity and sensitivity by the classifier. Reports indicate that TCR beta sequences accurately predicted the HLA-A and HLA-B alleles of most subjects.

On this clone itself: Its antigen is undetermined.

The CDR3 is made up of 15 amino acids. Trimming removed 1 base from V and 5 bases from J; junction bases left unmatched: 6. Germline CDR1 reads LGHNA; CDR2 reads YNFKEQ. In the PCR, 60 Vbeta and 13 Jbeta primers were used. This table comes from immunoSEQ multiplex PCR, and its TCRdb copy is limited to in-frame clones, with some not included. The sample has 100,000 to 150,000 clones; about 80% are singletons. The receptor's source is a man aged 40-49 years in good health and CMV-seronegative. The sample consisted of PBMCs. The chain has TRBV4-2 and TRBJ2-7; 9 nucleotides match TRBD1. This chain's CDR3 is CASSQAGTGHHEQYF. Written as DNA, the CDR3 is TGTGCCAGCAGCCAAGCCGGGACAGGGCACCACGAGCAGTACTTC.